This TCR beta chain was obtained from a study of T cells in Graves' hyperthyroidism and ophthalmopathy. About this clonotype: Its antigen is undetermined.

Exclusion of a patient resulted from uncontrolled infection, other autoimmune disease, pregnancy or lactation. This CDR3 is 15 amino acids long. With V trimmed by 4 bases and J by 6 bases, 7 bases remained unmatched. Germline V lookup: CDR1 SGHTA, CDR2 FQGNSA. Notes on the study in general: Ophthalmopathy cases were set apart from stable hyperthyroidism by a 13 V-J model.

Amplified TCR beta CDR3 regions derived from RNA transcripts. The HTBI primer set drove a first-round RT-PCR of the TCR CDR3. TCRdb independently ran MiXCR on the multiplex PCR reads; one entry per CDR3 protein. This sample yields around 690,000 distinct CDR3 sequences, of which around 20% are seen a single time; about 35% belongs to the top ten. The V gene is TRBV7-2, the J gene TRBJ2-7, with TRBD1 identical over 12 bases. The clonotype was recovered from a man aged 30 to 45 with Graves' ophthalmopathy. The sequencing sample was made of blood. For the CDR3, the DNA is TGTGCCAGCAGCTCCGGGACAGGGGGCTCTTTCGAGCAGTACTTC. Its protein is CASSSGTGGSFEQYF.